This T cell receptor beta chain was sequenced for a study of PD-L1 blockade in urothelial cancer. Across the study: Patients initiated atezolizumab in the mid-2010s at 1,200 mg intravenously every 3 weeks.

General study points: In blood at 3 weeks, tumor-associated clones expanded more among patients with durable benefit.

Note on this clone: The antigen remains unidentified.

Each PCR had synthetic TCR analog templates added to it as a spike-in. Method: immunoSEQ multiplex PCR; TCRdb's copy keeps in-frame clones and lacks some. The repertoire holds over 70,000 clones, with approximately 87% as singletons. V lost 2 bases and J lost 3, with 17 bases in between. The length of the CDR3 is 17 residues. Per germline, CDR1 SGHTA and CDR2 FQGNSA. The time point was: peripheral blood 6 weeks after treatment start. This specimen was PBMCs, taken around atezolizumab (anti-PD-L1) treatment. The chain has TRBV7-2 and TRBJ1-3; tentative D call: TRBD1 (6 bases). This TCR was sampled from a man between 65 and 85 years old with urothelial cancer. Here the CDR3 reads CASSLPWSGASGNTIYF. The CDR3, as DNA: TGTGCCAGCAGCTTACCTTGGTCAGGGGCGAGTGGAAACACCATATATTTT.